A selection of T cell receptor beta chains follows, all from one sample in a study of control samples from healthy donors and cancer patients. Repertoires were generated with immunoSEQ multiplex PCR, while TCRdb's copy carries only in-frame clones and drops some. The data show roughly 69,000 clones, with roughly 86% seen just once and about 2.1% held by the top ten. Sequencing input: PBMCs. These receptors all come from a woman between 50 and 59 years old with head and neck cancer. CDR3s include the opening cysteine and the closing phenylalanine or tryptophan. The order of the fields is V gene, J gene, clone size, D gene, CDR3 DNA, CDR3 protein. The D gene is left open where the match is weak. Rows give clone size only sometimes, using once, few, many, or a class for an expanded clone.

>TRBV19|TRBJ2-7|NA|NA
TGTGCCAGTAGTCCTTCAGACAGCAACCCCTACGAGCAGTACTTC
CASSPSDSNPYEQYF
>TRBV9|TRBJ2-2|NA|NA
TGTGCCAGCAGCGTAGGGCCGGGGCCCGGGACCGGGGAGCTGTTTTTT
CASSVGPGPGTGELFF
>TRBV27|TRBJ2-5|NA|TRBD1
TGTGCCAGCACTCCCAGGGGTCGGACAGGGGGCCGACGAGAGACCCAGTACTTC
CASTPRGRTGGRRETQYF
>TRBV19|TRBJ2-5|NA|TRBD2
TGTGCCAGTAGTTTACGGACTAGCGGGGTGGAGACCCAGTACTTC
CASSLRTSGVETQYF
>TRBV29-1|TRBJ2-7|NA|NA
TGCAGCGTTGAAGAGTGGGCTGGGGGGCGCGAGCAGTACTTC
CSVEEWAGGREQYF
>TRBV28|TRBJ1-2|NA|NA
TGTGCCAGCAGCCCCGGGAACCGCGGGACTCACCACACCTTC
CASSPGNRGTHHTF
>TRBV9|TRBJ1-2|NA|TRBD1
TGTGCCAGCAGCGCAGGGGGTGGCAGGGCAGGAGGCTACACCTTC
CASSAGGGRAGGYTF
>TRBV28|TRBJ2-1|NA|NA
TGTGCCAGCAGTTTAATTGGGCGGCTCCTAAATAGAGAGCAGTTCTTC
CASSLIGRLLNREQFF
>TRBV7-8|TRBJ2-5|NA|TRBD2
TGTGCCAGCAATCAACTAGCGGAGGATCAAGAGACCCAGTACTTC
CASNQLAEDQETQYF
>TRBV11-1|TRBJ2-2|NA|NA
TGTGCCAGCAGCCCCGGGGGACCAGTTTTGACCGGGGAGCTGTTTTTT
CASSPGGPVLTGELFF
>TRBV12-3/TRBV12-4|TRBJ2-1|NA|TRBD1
TGTGCCAGCAGTATTACAGGGGGCAATGAGCAGTTCTTC
CASSITGGNEQFF
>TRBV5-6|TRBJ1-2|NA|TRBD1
TGTGCCAGCACCAATAGACGGACAGGGGAGAACTATGGCTACACCTTC
CASTNRRTGENYGYTF
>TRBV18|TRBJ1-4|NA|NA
TGTGCCAGCTCACCGGAGATTAATGAAAAACTGTTTTTT
CASSPEINEKLFF
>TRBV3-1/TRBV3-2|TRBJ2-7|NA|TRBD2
TGTGCCAGCAGCCTTCGGGGGGGCCGCTACGACGAGCAGTACTTC
CASSLRGGRYDEQYF
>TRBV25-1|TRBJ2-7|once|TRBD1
TGTGCCAGCAGTGATCCCGGGACAGGGGACGACGAGCAGTACTTC
CASSDPGTGDDEQYF
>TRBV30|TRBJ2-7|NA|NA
TGTGCCTCTCGAGGGGGCTCCTACGAGCAGTACTTC
CASRGGSYEQYF
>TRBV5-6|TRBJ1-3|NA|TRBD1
TGTGCCAGCAACCTACAGGGGGCGGCTGGAAACACCATATATTTT
CASNLQGAAGNTIYF
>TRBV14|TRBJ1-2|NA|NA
TGTGCCAGCAGCCATCCCCCAGGGACACCTAACTATGGCTACACCTTC
CASSHPPGTPNYGYTF
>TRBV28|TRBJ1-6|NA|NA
TGTGCCAGCCGGACTGGGGGCAGGGGAATGAATTCACCCCTCCACTTT
CASRTGGRGMNSPLHF
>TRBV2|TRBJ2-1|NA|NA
TGTGCCAGCAGTGAGTGGCAGAATGAGCAGTTCTTC
CASSEWQNEQFF
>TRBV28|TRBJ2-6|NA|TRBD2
TGTGCCAGCACTAAACGGGGGGTTTCTGGGGCCAACGTCCTGACTTTC
CASTKRGVSGANVLTF
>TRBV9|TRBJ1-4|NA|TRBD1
TGTGCCAGCAGCGTAGGACAGGGAGATGAAAAACTGTTTTTT
CASSVGQGDEKLFF
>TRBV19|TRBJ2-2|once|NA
TGTGCCAGTAGTATAAGAGGGTTAGCCGGGGAGCTGTTTTTT
CASSIRGLAGELFF
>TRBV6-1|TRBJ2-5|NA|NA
TGTGCCAGCAGTGACCCGCTTAGAAGCCAAGAGACCCAGTACTTC
CASSDPLRSQETQYF
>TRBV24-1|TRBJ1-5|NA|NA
TGTGCCACCAGTGAGGGAGGGGGGGGAGGCCAGCCCCAGCATTTT
CATSEGGGGGQPQHF
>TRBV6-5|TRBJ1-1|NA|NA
TGTGCCAGCAGTAGTAACAGGAACACTGAAGCTTTCTTT
CASSSNRNTEAFF
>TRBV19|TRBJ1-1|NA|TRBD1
TGTGCCAGTAGTATACGGGGACAGGGGGGAAACACTGAAGCTTTCTTT
CASSIRGQGGNTEAFF
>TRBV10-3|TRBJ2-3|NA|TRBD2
TGTGCCATCAGTGGTGTAGCGGGGCTACAAGATACGCAGTATTTT
CAISGVAGLQDTQYF
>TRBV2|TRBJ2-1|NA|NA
TGTGCCAGCAGTGTTTCCGGGACAAACAATGAGCAGTTCTTC
CASSVSGTNNEQFF
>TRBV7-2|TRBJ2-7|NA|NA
TGTGCCAGCAGCTTAGAGGAGGCTTCCTCCTACGAGCAGTACTTC
CASSLEEASSYEQYF
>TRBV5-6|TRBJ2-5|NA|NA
TGTGCCAGCAGCTTGGGCCTCGGGGTAAACGTTCCCCAACGAGAGACCCAGTACTTC
CASSLGLGVNVPQRETQYF
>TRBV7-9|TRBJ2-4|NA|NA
TGTGCCAGCAGCTCGGGACTCAAAAACATTCAGTACTTC
CASSSGLKNIQYF
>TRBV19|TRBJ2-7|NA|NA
TGTGCCAGTAGTATAGCGGGGGGCCATGCCGAGCAGTACTTC
CASSIAGGHAEQYF
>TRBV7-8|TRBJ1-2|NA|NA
TGTGCCAGCAGCCCGGACATGGAGGGTGGCTACACCTTC
CASSPDMEGGYTF
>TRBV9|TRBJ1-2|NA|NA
TGTGCCAGCAGCGGCGGAGGGGGGCGGGGCTATGGCTACACCTTC
CASSGGGGRGYGYTF
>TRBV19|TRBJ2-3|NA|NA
TGTGCCAGTAGTCGAGAGCAGGGGGGGCAGTATTTT
CASSREQGGQYF
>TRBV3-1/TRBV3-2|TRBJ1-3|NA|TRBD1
TGTGCCAGCAGCCTAATGACAGGGCTCGGAAACACCATATATTTT
CASSLMTGLGNTIYF
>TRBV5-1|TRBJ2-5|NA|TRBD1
TGCGCCAGCAGCCCGACGGGACAGGGAGAGACCCAGTACTTC
CASSPTGQGETQYF
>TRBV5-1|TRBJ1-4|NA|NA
TGCGCCAGCAGCTTGGGAGGGGTCGCGAGTAATGAAAAACTGTTTTTT
CASSLGGVASNEKLFF
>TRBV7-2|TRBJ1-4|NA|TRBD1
TGTGCCAGCAGCTCAGGGGGCCTGGGAACTAATGAAAAACTGTTTTTT
CASSSGGLGTNEKLFF
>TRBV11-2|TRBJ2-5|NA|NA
TGTGCCAGCAGCTTTGCGAGCCAAGAGACCCAGTACTTC
CASSFASQETQYF
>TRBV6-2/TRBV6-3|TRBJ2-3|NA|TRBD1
TGTGCCAGCAGTTACGACAGGGGGCTGTCCGGTACGCAGTATTTT
CASSYDRGLSGTQYF
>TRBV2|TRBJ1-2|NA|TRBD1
TGTGCCAGCAGGGAAGGGACAGGGGGTCTTGGCTACACCTTC
CASREGTGGLGYTF
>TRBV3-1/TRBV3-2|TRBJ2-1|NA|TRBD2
TGTGCCAGCAGCCAAGAAGTCGAGCGGGGGGGCCATGAGCAGTTCTTC
CASSQEVERGGHEQFF
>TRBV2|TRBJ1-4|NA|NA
TGTGCCAGCAGGTTAGGACTTGGGATCCGGGAAAAACTGTTTTTT
CASRLGLGIREKLFF
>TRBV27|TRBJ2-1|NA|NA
TGTGCCAGCAGTCCGCACCGGGACGCTAGCTCCTACAATGAGCAGTTCTTC
CASSPHRDASSYNEQFF
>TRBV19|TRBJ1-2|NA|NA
TGTGCCAGCGCCGAGGGAGTAGGGTCCTACACCTTC
CASAEGVGSYTF
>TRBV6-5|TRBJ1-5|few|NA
TGTGCCAGCAGCTACCAGGGATCGCCCCAGCATTTT
CASSYQGSPQHF
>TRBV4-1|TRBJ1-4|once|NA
TGCGCCAGCAGCCGTTCACAAGGACGGAATGAAAAACTGTTTTTT
CASSRSQGRNEKLFF
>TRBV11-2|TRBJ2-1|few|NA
TGTGCCAGCAGGCCTACCGGGACCGCTCCCTACAATGAGCAGTTCTTC
CASRPTGTAPYNEQFF